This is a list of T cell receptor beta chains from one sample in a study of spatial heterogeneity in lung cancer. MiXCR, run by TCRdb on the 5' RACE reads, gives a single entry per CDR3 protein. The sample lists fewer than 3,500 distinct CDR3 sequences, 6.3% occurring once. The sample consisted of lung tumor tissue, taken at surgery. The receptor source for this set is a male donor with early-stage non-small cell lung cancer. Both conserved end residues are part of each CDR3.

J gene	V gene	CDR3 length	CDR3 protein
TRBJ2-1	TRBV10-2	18	CASSTSSASGSSYNEQFF
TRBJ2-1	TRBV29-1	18	CSVESGDSRMSSYNEQFF
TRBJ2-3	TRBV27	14	CASSLIRGTDTQYF
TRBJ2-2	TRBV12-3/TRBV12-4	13	CASRWTGTGELFF
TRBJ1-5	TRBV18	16	CASSLRQAQFNQPQHF
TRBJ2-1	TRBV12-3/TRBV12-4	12	CASKGNYNEQFF
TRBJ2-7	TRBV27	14	CASSFRGPTGEQYF
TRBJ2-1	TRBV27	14	CAAASAGRVNEQFF
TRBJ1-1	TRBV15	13	CATSRMGRTEAFF
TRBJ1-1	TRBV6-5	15	CASSPRTRLNTEAFF
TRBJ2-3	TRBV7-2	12	CASSSGRDTQYF
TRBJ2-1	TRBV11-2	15	CASSLGTGSYNEQFF
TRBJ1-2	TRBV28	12	CASSPDPLGYTF
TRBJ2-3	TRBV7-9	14	CASSRTSGADTQYF
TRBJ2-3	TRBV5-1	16	CASSVTPRAPTDTQYF
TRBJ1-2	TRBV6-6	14	CASLYPGANYGYTF
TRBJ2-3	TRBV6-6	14	CASSYPTGQDTQYF